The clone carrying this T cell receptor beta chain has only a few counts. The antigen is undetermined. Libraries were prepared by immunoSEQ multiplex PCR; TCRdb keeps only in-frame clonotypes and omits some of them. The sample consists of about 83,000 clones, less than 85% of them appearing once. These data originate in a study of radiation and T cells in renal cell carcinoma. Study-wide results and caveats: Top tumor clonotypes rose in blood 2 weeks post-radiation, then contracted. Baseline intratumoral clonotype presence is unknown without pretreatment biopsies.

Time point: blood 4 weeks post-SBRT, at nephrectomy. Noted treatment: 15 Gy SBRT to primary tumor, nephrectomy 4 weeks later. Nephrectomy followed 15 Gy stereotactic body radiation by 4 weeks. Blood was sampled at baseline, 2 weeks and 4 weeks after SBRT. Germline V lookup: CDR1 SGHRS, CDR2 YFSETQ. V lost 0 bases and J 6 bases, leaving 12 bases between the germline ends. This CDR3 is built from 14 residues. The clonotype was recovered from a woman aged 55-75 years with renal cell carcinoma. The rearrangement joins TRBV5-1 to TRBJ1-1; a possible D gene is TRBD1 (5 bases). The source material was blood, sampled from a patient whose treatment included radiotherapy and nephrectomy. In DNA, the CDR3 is TGCGCCAGCAGCTTGGATGGTAACAGGCCTGAAGCTTTCTTT. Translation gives CASSLDGNRPEAFF.